The source of this T cell receptor beta chain is a study of vaccination and CD4 T cells after COVID-19. Looking at the study overall: Cells were stimulated with overlapping spike peptides from SARS-CoV-2, HCoV-NL63, HCoV-OC43 and HCoV-229E.

The V gene end was trimmed by 1 base and the J gene end by 5 bases; junction bases not matched to a gene: 5. Germline CDR1 reads GTSNPN; CDR2 reads SVGIG (reference sequence). CDR3 size: 14 residues. Sample treatment: approximately 11-day PBMC culture with coronavirus spike peptide pools or control peptides (ViraFEST assay). On this clonotype itself: Its cognate antigen is unknown.

The Oncomine TCR Beta short-read assay was applied to DNA of cultured CD4+ T cells. Genomic DNA was taken out of cultured CD4+ T cells by extraction. TCRdb independently ran MiXCR on the PCR reads; one entry per CDR3 protein. The table shows around 13,000 distinct CDR3 sequences, with 25% to 40% occurring only once. The chain carries TRBV30 and TRBJ2-5; TRBD2 matches 9 bases. The material sequenced was CD4+ T cells from blood, cultured in vitro, taken after SARS-CoV-2 vaccination. The TCR sequence derives from a human donor who had recovered from COVID-19. The DNA of the CDR3 is TGTGCCTGGAGTGCCGGGACTAGCCTCGAGACCCAGTACTTC. This gives the protein CAWSAGTSLETQYF.